A selection of T cell receptor beta chains follows, all from one sample in a study of T-cell reconstitution after alpha-beta-depleted transplantation in children. MiXCR was run by TCRdb on the PCR reads, yielding one entry per CDR3 protein. The sample holds about 460,000 distinct CDR3 sequences; 11% are singletons and the top ten take 14%. Sample: PBMCs, mostly from graft donor cells, taken 180 days after TCRalphabeta/CD19-depleted stem cell transplant. All receptors derive from a female patient aged 2 to 10 who had a stem cell transplant for aplastic anemia, so the T cells may come from the graft donor. CDR3s include the opening cysteine and the closing phenylalanine or tryptophan. D genes are given only for firm matches. The size of a clone is reported for some rows only, either as once, few or many, or as a class for expanded clones.

d_call,j_call,clone_size,v_call,cdr3_aa,cdr3_nt
TRBD2,TRBJ2-7,.,TRBV27,CASSLVASGRGGSYEQYF,TGTGCCAGCAGTTTAGTCGCTAGCGGGAGGGGCGGCTCCTACGAGCAGTACTTC
TRBD1,TRBJ2-2,many,TRBV7-3,CASRGRGQGNTGELFF,TGTGCCAGCAGAGGAAGGGGACAGGGCAACACCGGGGAGCTGTTTTTT
.,TRBJ1-5,few,TRBV6-2/TRBV6-3,CASRTGGLASANQPQHF,TGTGCCAGCAGGACCGGTGGACTGGCTTCGGCCAATCAGCCCCAGCATTTT
TRBD2,TRBJ2-3,few,TRBV5-1,CASSPAQREGVTDTQYF,TGCGCCAGCAGCCCCGCCCAGCGGGAGGGAGTCACAGATACGCAGTATTTT
.,TRBJ2-1,few,TRBV12-3/TRBV12-4,CASSLYPGSYNEQFF,TGTGCCAGCAGTTTGTATCCAGGCTCCTACAATGAGCAGTTCTTC
.,TRBJ2-3,many,TRBV28,CASYPHWQEKADTQYF,TGTGCCAGCTACCCCCATTGGCAGGAGAAGGCAGATACGCAGTATTTT
.,TRBJ2-5,many,TRBV6-6,CASTRGETQYF,TGTGCCAGCACCCGCGGTGAGACCCAGTACTTC
.,TRBJ2-3,few,TRBV5-5,CASSLSNQGTDTQYF,TGTGCCAGCAGCTTGAGCAATCAGGGTACAGATACGCAGTATTTT
.,TRBJ2-4,.,TRBV12-5,CASGLVSQEWNIQYF,TGTGCTAGTGGTTTGGTGTCCCAGGAATGGAACATTCAGTACTTC
.,TRBJ1-5,few,TRBV27,CASSLMTPASNQPQHF,TGTGCCAGCAGTTTAATGACGCCCGCCAGCAATCAGCCCCAGCATTTT
TRBD1,TRBJ1-2,.,TRBV5-1,CASSHYSGTDYGYTF,TGCGCCAGCAGCCACTACTCCGGGACAGACTATGGCTACACCTTC
.,TRBJ1-6,many,TRBV7-2,CASSSLPHQDRGSPLHF,TGTGCCAGCAGCTCTTTGCCACACCAAGACCGGGGTTCACCCCTCCACTTT
.,TRBJ1-4,.,TRBV25-1,CASSNLNEKLFF,TGTGCCAGCAGCAACCTTAATGAAAAACTGTTTTTT
.,TRBJ1-5,many,TRBV5-5,CASSHRQGFSNQPQHF,TGTGCCAGCAGCCACCGTCAGGGATTTAGCAATCAGCCCCAGCATTTT
TRBD2,TRBJ2-3,few,TRBV20-1,CSARGVASGDPSTDTQYF,TGCAGTGCTAGAGGCGTGGCCAGCGGGGACCCTAGCACAGATACGCAGTATTTT
TRBD2,TRBJ2-1,.,TRBV27,CASNPIGRASGDEQFF,TGTGCCAGCAACCCTATCGGGAGGGCCTCCGGGGATGAGCAGTTCTTC
.,TRBJ2-1,.,TRBV12-3/TRBV12-4,CASRVNRGFADYNEQFF,TGTGCCAGCAGAGTAAATAGGGGGTTCGCTGACTACAATGAGCAGTTCTTC
.,TRBJ2-1,many,TRBV20-1,CSAEPYNEQFF,TGCAGTGCTGAGCCCTACAATGAGCAGTTCTTC
TRBD2,TRBJ2-1,few,TRBV7-8,CASSLIAGAYYNEQFF,TGTGCCAGCAGCTTAATAGCGGGAGCTTACTACAATGAGCAGTTCTTC
.,TRBJ2-1,.,TRBV3-1,CASSQGSAGWEQFF,TGTGCCAGCAGCCAAGGTTCGGCCGGCTGGGAGCAGTTCTTC
TRBD2,TRBJ2-5,few,TRBV6-5,CASSYSGLAGNGETQYF,TGTGCCAGCAGTTACTCTGGACTAGCGGGAAACGGAGAGACCCAGTACTTC
TRBD1,TRBJ2-7,.,TRBV6-5,CASSYLGQGFYEQYF,TGTGCCAGCAGTTATCTGGGACAGGGTTTCTACGAGCAGTACTTC
TRBD2,TRBJ2-1,.,TRBV3-1,CASSQESRTSGYNEQFF,TGTGCCAGCAGCCAAGAATCTAGGACTAGCGGCTACAATGAGCAGTTCTTC
.,TRBJ2-1,.,TRBV19,CASSPRGLAPSSYNEQFF,TGTGCCAGTAGTCCCCGCGGCCTAGCGCCCAGCTCCTACAATGAGCAGTTCTTC
TRBD2,TRBJ2-1,.,TRBV20-1,CCARDRIASGYGGEQFF,TGCTGTGCTAGAGATCGTATTGCTAGCGGTTATGGAGGTGAGCAGTTCTTC
TRBD1,TRBJ2-7,many,TRBV5-1,CASSFLGQGLNEQYF,TGCGCCAGCAGCTTCTTAGGACAGGGACTCAACGAGCAGTACTTC
.,TRBJ2-1,few,TRBV18,CASSPSAGVNEQFF,TGTGCCAGCTCACCCTCAGCGGGCGTCAATGAGCAGTTCTTC
TRBD1,TRBJ1-4,many,TRBV29-1,CSVLLTGAGREKLFF,TGCAGCGTCCTACTGACAGGGGCGGGGAGGGAAAAACTGTTTTTT
.,TRBJ1-1,few,TRBV7-2,CASSLVPPRVGNTEAFF,TGTGCCAGCAGCTTAGTGCCGCCAAGGGTGGGGAACACTGAAGCTTTCTTT
.,TRBJ1-1,.,TRBV7-2,CASGYLGTEAFF,TGTGCCAGCGGTTACCTTGGCACTGAAGCTTTCTTT
.,TRBJ1-4,many,TRBV29-1,CSASSPLRGGEKLFF,TGCAGCGCTTCAAGCCCCCTTCGTGGAGGTGAAAAACTGTTTTTT
TRBD1,TRBJ2-5,many,TRBV7-2,CASSNSDRGWVRETQYF,TGTGCCAGCAGCAATAGCGACAGGGGATGGGTCAGGGAGACCCAGTACTTC
.,TRBJ2-1,many,TRBV27,CASSWYGDGNEQFF,TGTGCCAGCAGTTGGTACGGGGACGGCAATGAGCAGTTCTTC
TRBD2,TRBJ2-1,many,TRBV27,CASSLGTSGSAGNEQFF,TGTGCCAGCAGTTTAGGGACTAGCGGGAGCGCCGGGAATGAGCAGTTCTTC
.,TRBJ1-5,few,TRBV20-1,CSARGPQHF,TGCAGTGCCCGAGGGCCCCAGCATTTT
TRBD2,TRBJ2-7,many,TRBV27,CASSLLGLAYYEQYF,TGTGCCAGCAGTTTATTGGGACTAGCCTACTACGAGCAGTACTTC
.,TRBJ1-3,.,TRBV18,CASSANRDPSGNTIYF,TGTGCCAGCTCCGCAAACAGGGATCCCTCCGGAAACACCATATATTTT
.,TRBJ2-5,.,TRBV25-1,CASTDHRETQYF,TGTGCCAGCACGGATCATCGGGAGACCCAGTACTTC
TRBD1,TRBJ1-4,many,TRBV7-2,CASSKTGATNEKLFF,TGTGCCAGCAGCAAGACAGGGGCAACTAATGAAAAACTGTTTTTT
.,TRBJ1-1,many,TRBV14,CASSQEIFGATEAFF,TGTGCCAGCAGCCAAGAAATATTCGGGGCCACTGAAGCTTTCTTT
TRBD1,TRBJ1-2,few,TRBV20-1,CSATDRGQYLRGYTF,TGCAGTGCCACGGACAGGGGGCAATACCTTCGGGGCTACACCTTC
.,TRBJ1-2,.,TRBV29-1,CSVDFKPFPGTGGVYGYTF,TGCAGCGTTGATTTTAAGCCCTTCCCCGGGACGGGGGGTGTCTATGGCTACACCTTC
TRBD1,TRBJ1-5,few,TRBV7-2,CASSKGHTGVYTQPQHF,TGTGCCAGCAGCAAAGGCCACACAGGGGTTTACACTCAGCCCCAGCATTTT
TRBD2,TRBJ2-5,.,TRBV29-1,CSVGMGLRGGETQYF,TGCAGCGTTGGCATGGGACTTCGGGGGGGAGAGACCCAGTACTTC
.,TRBJ1-6,.,TRBV7-9,CASLDRSNSPLHF,TGTGCCAGCTTGGACCGTTCCAATTCACCCCTCCACTTT
TRBD2,TRBJ2-1,many,TRBV5-5,CASSLGGSYEQFF,TGTGCCAGCAGCTTGGGCGGGAGCTATGAGCAGTTCTTC
TRBD1,TRBJ1-1,many,TRBV20-1,CSATQTGYTEAFF,TGCAGTGCTACGCAGACAGGGTACACTGAAGCTTTCTTT
TRBD1,TRBJ2-1,few,TRBV5-1,CASSFPRDRDNEQFF,TGCGCCAGCAGCTTCCCCCGGGACAGGGACAATGAGCAGTTCTTC
.,TRBJ1-2,.,TRBV21-1,CASSKEGPNYGYTF,TGTGCCAGCAGCAAAGAGGGTCCGAACTATGGCTACACCTTC